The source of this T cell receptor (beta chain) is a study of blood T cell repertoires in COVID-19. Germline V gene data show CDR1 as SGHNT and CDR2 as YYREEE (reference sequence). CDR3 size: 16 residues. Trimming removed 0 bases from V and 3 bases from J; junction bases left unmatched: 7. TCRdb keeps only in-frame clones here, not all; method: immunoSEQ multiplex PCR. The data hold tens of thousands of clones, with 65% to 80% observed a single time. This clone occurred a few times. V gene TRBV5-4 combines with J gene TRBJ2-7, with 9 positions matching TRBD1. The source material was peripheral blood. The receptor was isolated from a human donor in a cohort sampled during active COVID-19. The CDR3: CASSLAATGGDYEQYF. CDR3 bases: TGTGCCAGCAGCTTGGCGGCAACAGGGGGCGACTACGAGCAGTACTTC. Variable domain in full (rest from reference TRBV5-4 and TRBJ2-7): ETGVTQSPTHLIKTRGQQVTLRCSSQSGHNTVSWYQQALGQGPQFIFQYYREEENGRGNFPPRFSGLQFPNYSSELNVNALELDDSALYLCASSLAATGGDYEQYFGPGTRLTVT.